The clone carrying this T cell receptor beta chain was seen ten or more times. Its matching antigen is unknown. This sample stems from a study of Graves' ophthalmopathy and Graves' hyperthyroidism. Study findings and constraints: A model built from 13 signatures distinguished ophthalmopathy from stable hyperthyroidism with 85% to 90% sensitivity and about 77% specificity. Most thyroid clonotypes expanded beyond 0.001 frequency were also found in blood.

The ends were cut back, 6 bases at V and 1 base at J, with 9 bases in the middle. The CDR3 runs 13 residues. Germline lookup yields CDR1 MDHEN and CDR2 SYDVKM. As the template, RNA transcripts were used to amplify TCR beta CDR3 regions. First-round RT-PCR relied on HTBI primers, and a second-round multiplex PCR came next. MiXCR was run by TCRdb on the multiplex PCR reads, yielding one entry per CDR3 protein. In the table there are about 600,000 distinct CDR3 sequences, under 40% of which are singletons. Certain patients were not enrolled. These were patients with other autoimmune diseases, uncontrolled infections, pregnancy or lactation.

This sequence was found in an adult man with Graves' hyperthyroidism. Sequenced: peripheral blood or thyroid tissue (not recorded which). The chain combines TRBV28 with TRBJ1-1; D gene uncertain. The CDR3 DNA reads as TGTGCCAGCAGGACCAGTGAGAACACTGAAGCTTTCTTT. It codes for CASRTSENTEAFF.